The T cell receptor beta chain under discussion was sequenced for a study of molecular identifiers for immune sequencing clone quantification. TCRdb used MiXCR to reprocess the PCR reads, holding one entry per CDR3 protein. Counted here are 85,000 to 90,000 distinct CDR3 sequences, about 23% occurring once; the ten biggest clones make up about 0.73%. The CDR3 loop spans 13 amino acids. Germline V gene lookup returns CDR1 SGHAT and CDR2 FQNNGV. V was trimmed by 1 base and J by 9 bases, leaving 7 bases between them. A few counts support this clonotype. The source is a human donor in good health. Some libraries in this study had Jurkat cell RNA spiked in. The sequenced sample was naive CD8+ T cells from blood, with Jurkat cell RNA spiked in. Subset here: FACS-sorted CD8+CD4-CCR7+CD45RA+ naive T cells. The rearrangement uses TRBV11-2 and TRBJ1-6; D is uncertain. The CDR3 region has the DNA TGTGCCAGCAGCTTAGGCACGCTTTCACCCCTCCACTTT. Protein sequence: CASSLGTLSPLHF.